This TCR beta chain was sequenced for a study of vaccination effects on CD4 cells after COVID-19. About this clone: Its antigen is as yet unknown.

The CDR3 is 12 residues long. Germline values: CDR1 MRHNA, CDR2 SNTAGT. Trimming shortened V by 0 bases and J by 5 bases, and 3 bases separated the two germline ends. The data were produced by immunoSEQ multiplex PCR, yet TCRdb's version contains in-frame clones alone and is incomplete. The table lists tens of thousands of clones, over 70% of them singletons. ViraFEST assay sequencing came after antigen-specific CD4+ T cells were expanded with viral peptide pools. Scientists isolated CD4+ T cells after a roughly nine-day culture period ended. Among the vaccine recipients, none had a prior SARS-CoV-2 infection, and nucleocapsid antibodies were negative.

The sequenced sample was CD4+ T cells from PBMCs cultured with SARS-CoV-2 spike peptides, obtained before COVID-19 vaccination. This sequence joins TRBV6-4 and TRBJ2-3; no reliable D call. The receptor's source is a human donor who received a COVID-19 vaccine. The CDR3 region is CASSDSGDTQYF. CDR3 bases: TGTGCCAGCAGTGACTCGGGAGATACGCAGTATTTT.